This T cell receptor (beta chain) was sequenced in a study of human T cells and chemical hapten exposure. RNA extraction used unfractionated whole blood as the source of total RNA. V lost 0 bases and J 0 bases, leaving 15 bases between the germline ends. This CDR3 contains 17 residues. Germline V gene data show CDR1 as DFQATT and CDR2 as SNEGSKA (reference sequence). Unique molecular identifiers were affixed to discrete cDNA molecules within the library. MiXCR was run by TCRdb on the reads, yielding one entry per CDR3 protein. The sample yields roughly 120,000 distinct CDR3 sequences, less than 10% seen once. This clonotype was observed a handful of times. Its antigen remains unknown. Study-level results: Sensitization with DPC brought no change to TCRs above 1 in 1000 in frequency.

The sample consisted of whole blood. This receptor was obtained from a human donor in good health. Some clones in this sample may be carry-over from other donors' samples. The V call is TRBV20-1, the J call TRBJ1-5; D possibly corresponds to TRBD1 (5 bases). The CDR3 sequence: CSAREPPGAYSNQPQHF. CDR3 in DNA: TGCAGTGCTAGAGAACCGCCCGGGGCCTATAGCAATCAGCCCCAGCATTTT.